The 15 T cell receptor beta chains below all came from one sample that was sequenced in a study of T-cell memory formation after mild COVID-19 (dated by TCRdb to the early 2020s). The library was built by means of 5' RACE. TCRdb records Illumina NovaSeq 6000 as the sequencer. TCRdb trimmed public reads at Q25 via fastp, called clones via MiXCR and kept in-frame beta chains. When rows share a CDR3 protein, they turn into one entry using the most common DNA and genes. This sample holds 200,000 to 300,000 distinct CDR3 sequences; roughly 9.4% were observed only once. Of the sample, 22% falls within the top ten clones. Specimen: PBMCs or a T cell subset sorted from them (not recorded which). These receptors originate from a man younger than 30 who had mild COVID-19 (a few samples of this study predate the infection). The sample titles of this study are shuffled in the database, so cell type and time point are left out; the donor was told from shared clones.

The chain uses TRBV11-2 and TRBJ2-3, with a tentative D call TRBD1 (5 bases). Germline-derived CDR1 and CDR2 are SGHAT and FQNNGV. The germline V and J ends were trimmed by 3 bases and 8 bases, with 27 bases remaining between them. The CDR3 spans 18 residues. CDR3 protein: CASSFSRPGHGLPSTQYF. Here the CDR3 DNA reads TGTGCCAGCAGCTTTAGCCGCCCCGGACACGGCCTACCAAGTACGCAGTATTTT.

V and J are TRBV4-1 and TRBJ2-7; maybe TRBD2 (5 bases). The CDR3 covers 15 residues. The V gene's germline CDR1 is MGHRA and CDR2 YSYEKL. With 4 bases removed from V and 0 bases from J, the gap between germline ends came to 13 bases. As DNA, the CDR3 is TGCGCCAGCAGCCCGGCGGCAGACTACTCCTACGAGCAGTACTTC. It encodes CASSPAADYSYEQYF.

This chain uses TRBV5-6 with TRBJ2-7, with D tentatively TRBD1 (6 bases). Germline V CDR1 and CDR2: SGHDT, YYEEEE. The V and J ends lost 4 bases and 6 bases respectively, with 11 bases between them. The CDR3 length is 12 residues. The CDR3 region has the DNA TGTGCCAGCAGCCGTACAGGGCGCGAGCAGTACGTC. This translates into CASSRTGREQYV.

This clonotype was found a few times. This sequence joins TRBV3-1 and TRBJ2-1; the match to TRBD2 covers 8 bases. The germline gives CDR1 LGHDT, CDR2 YNNKEL (reference sequence). Unmatched junction bases numbered 9, after V lost 4 bases and J lost 4 bases. The CDR3 totals 16 residues. CDR3 amino acids: CASSPGRGPMYNEQFF. Here the CDR3 DNA reads TGTGCCAGCAGCCCCGGGAGGGGACCAATGTACAATGAGCAGTTCTTC.

This clonotype was detected only a few times. This chain connects TRBV9 to TRBJ1-2; no firm D call. This CDR3 spans 12 amino acids. Trimming pared 0 bases from V and 8 bases from J, leaving 8 bases between. Per germline, CDR1 SGDLS and CDR2 YYNGEE. CDR3 in DNA: TGTGCCAGCAGCGTAGGCCAAGGGGGCTACACCTTC. It codes for CASSVGQGGYTF.

This clonotype occurred a few times. The V gene is TRBV5-5, the J gene TRBJ2-7, with unresolved D. Germline values: CDR1 SGHKS, CDR2 YYEKEE (reference sequence). CDR3 length equals 16 residues. V shed 2 bases and J shed 5 bases, with 20 bases lying between them. Here the CDR3 reads CASSFSRAPPLDEQYV. The DNA of the CDR3 is TGTGCCAGCAGCTTTTCCCGGGCACCTCCCCTGGACGAGCAGTACGTC.

This clonotype showed up just a few times. This chain connects TRBV24-1 to TRBJ2-2; TRBD1 aligns across 7 bases. There are 15 residues in the CDR3. Germline CDR1 and CDR2: KGHDR and SFDVKD. The junction had 2 bases not matched to a gene; V was cut back by 3 bases and J by 2 bases. The DNA of the CDR3 is TGTGCCACCAGTGATGGACAGGTTAACACCGGGGAGCTGTTTTTT. Encoded protein: CATSDGQVNTGELFF.

This clonotype was counted between two and nine times. V usage is TRBV4-1 and J usage is TRBJ2-3; 7 nucleotides agree with TRBD2. CDR1 and CDR2 from the germline V gene are MGHRA and YSYEKL. J gave up 2 bases and V 3 bases, and 11 bases lay outside the gene matches. This CDR3 has 17 amino acids. The CDR3 spells CASSQSPVGGDTDTQYF. The DNA of the CDR3 is TGCGCCAGCAGCCAGAGCCCGGTGGGGGGGGACACAGATACGCAGTATTTT.

This clonotype came up a few times. The chain combines TRBV28 with TRBJ2-7, with TRBD1 identical over 9 bases. V was pared by 3 bases and J by 6 bases, with 9 bases of the junction left unmatched. CDR3 length: 15 amino acids. Germline CDR1 MDHEN, CDR2 SYDVKM. DNA of the CDR3: TGTGCCAGCAGTTTTTTCGACAGGGGGTTAGGCGAGCAGTACTTC. This gives the protein CASSFFDRGLGEQYF.

V and J are TRBV4-3 and TRBJ2-1, with 9 bases identical to TRBD2. The CDR3 consists of 17 residues. The germline V gene has CDR1 LGHNA and CDR2 YSLEER. V shed 3 bases, J shed 1 base, and the junction held 7 bases outside the gene matches. The CDR3 sequence: CASSQREGLSSYNEQFF. CDR3 nucleotides: TGCGCCAGCAGCCAGCGGGAGGGACTCTCGTCCTACAATGAGCAGTTCTTC.

The rearrangement uses TRBV30 and TRBJ1-1; D is unresolved. Trimming took off 1 base at V and 1 base at J, with 7 bases between the two ends. The CDR3 consists of 13 residues. The germline V gene encodes CDR1 GTSNPN and CDR2 SVGIG (reference sequence). The CDR3 here is CAWSEHRNTEAFF. The CDR3 bases are TGTGCCTGGAGTGAGCACCGGAACACTGAAGCTTTCTTT.

Only a few counts were recorded for this clonotype. The V call is TRBV9, the J call TRBJ2-4; 8 bases are a match to TRBD1. V trimming: 3 bases; J trimming: 7 bases; junction bases outside the gene matches: 6. CDR1 is SGDLS, CDR2 YYNGEE, per germline. This CDR3 has 14 amino acids. CDR3 nucleotide sequence: TGTGCCAGCAGCGATACCCAGGGGGCGAACATTCAGTACTTC. Translation gives CASSDTQGANIQYF. The whole variable domain, remainder taken from reference TRBV9 and TRBJ2-4, is DSGVTQTPKHLITATGQRVTLRCSPRSGDLSVYWYQQSLDQGLQFLIQYYNGEERAKGNILERFSAQQFPDLHSELNLSSLELGDSALYFCASSDTQGANIQYFGAGTRLSVL.

This chain joins TRBV7-2 and TRBJ2-5; D gene uncertain. The germline V gene has CDR1 SGHTA and CDR2 FQGNSA. The CDR3 length is 14 residues. V dropped 5 bases and J dropped 2 bases, with 12 bases sitting between them. CDR3 in amino acids: CASSSDGRQETQYF. The CDR3 bases are TGTGCCAGCAGCAGCGATGGCCGACAAGAGACCCAGTACTTC. Complete variable domain (other parts from reference TRBV7-2 and TRBJ2-5): GAGVSQSPSNKVTEKGKDVELRCDPISGHTALYWYRQSLGQGLEFLIYFQGNSAPDKSGLPSDRFSAERTGGSVSTLTIQRTQQEDSAVYLCASSSDGRQETQYFGPGTRLLVL.

This clonotype showed up many times. This chain uses TRBV28 with TRBJ2-1; 13 positions agree with TRBD2. CDR3 length: 19 residues. In germline, CDR1 is MDHEN, CDR2 SYDVKM. V shed 6 bases and J 0 bases; nucleotides not matched to a gene: 11. The CDR3 sequence: CASSLPGLAGTSSYNEQFF. In nucleotides, the CDR3 is TGTGCCAGCAGCCTACCGGGACTAGCGGGGACGAGCTCCTACAATGAGCAGTTCTTC.

The chain combines TRBV12-3 or TRBV12-4 with TRBJ2-2; tentatively, D is TRBD1 (5 bases). The length of the CDR3 is 14 residues. Trimming removed 6 bases from V and 3 bases from J, with 11 bases in between. CDR3 region: CASSPGRYTGELFF. For the CDR3, the DNA is TGTGCCAGCAGCCCAGGGCGGTACACCGGGGAGCTGTTTTTT.